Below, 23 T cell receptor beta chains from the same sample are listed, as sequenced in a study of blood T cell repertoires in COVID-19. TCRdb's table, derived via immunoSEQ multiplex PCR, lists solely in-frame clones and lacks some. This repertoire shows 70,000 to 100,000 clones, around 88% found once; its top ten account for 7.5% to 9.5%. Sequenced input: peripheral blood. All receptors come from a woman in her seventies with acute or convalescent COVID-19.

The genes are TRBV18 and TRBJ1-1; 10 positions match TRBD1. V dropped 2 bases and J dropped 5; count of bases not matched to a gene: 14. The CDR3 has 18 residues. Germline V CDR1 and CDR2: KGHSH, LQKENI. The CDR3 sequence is CASSPTIVTGGAGTEAFF. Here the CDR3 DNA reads TGTGCCAGCTCACCAACTATCGTGACAGGGGGCGCGGGAACTGAAGCTTTCTTT.

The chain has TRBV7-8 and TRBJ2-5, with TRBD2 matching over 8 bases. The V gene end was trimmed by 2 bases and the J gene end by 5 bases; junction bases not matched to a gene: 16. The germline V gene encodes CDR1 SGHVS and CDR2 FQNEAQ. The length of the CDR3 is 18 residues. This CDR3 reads CASSLKASGSESGETQYF. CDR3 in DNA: TGTGCCAGCAGCTTAAAAGCTAGCGGGTCGGAATCTGGGGAGACCCAGTACTTC. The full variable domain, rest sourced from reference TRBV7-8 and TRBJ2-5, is GAGVSQSPRYKVAKRGQDVALRCDPISGHVSLFWYQQALGQGPEFLTYFQNEAQLDKSGLPSDRFFAERPEGSVSTLKIQRTQQEDSAVYLCASSLKASGSESGETQYFGPGTRLLVL.

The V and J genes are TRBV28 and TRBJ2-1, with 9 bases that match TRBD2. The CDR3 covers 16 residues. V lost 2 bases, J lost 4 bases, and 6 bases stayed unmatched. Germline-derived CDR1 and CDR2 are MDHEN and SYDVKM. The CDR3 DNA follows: TGTGCCAGCAGTTTAGGGGCTAGCGGGAAATACAATGAGCAGTTCTTC. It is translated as CASSLGASGKYNEQFF.

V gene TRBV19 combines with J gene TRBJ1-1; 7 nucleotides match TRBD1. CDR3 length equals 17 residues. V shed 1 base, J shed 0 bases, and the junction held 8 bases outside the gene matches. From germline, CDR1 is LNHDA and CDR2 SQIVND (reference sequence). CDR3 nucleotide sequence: TGTGCCAGTAGTATAGCCGGGGGACAGATCATGAACACTGAAGCTTTCTTT. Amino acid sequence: CASSIAGGQIMNTEAFF.

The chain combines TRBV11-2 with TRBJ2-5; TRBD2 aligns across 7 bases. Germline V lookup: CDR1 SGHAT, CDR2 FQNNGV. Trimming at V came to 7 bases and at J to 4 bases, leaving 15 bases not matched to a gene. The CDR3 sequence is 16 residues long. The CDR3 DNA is TGTGCCAGCACGTTCGTCGGGGGGAGGGCCGGAGAGACCCAGTACTTC. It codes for CASTFVGGRAGETQYF.

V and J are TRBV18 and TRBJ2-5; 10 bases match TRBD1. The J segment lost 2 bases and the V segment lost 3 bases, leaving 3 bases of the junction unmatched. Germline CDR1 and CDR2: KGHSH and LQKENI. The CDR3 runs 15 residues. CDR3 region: CASSPGTGEQETQYF. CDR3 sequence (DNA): TGTGCCAGCTCACCCGGGACAGGGGAACAAGAGACCCAGTACTTC.

CDR3 bases: TGTGCCAGCAGCTTCCGGGGGGCAGGCAATCAGCCCCAGCATTTT. Protein product: CASSFRGAGNQPQHF. The chain carries TRBV5-6 and TRBJ1-5, with D perhaps matching TRBD1 (6 bases). The V end lost 2 bases, the J end lost 2 bases, and 11 bases lay between the germline ends. The CDR3 sequence is 15 residues long. The germline CDR1 and CDR2 sequences are SGHDT and YYEEEE. Combining the CDR3 with reference TRBV5-6 and TRBJ1-5 gives the whole variable domain DAGVTQSPTHLIKTRGQQVTLRCSPKSGHDTVSWYQQALGQGPQFIFQYYEEEERQRGNFPDRFSGHQFPNYSSELNVNALLLGDSALYLCASSFRGAGNQPQHFGDGTRLSIL.

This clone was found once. CDR3 coding DNA: TGTGCCAGCAGCCTCACCCCCACTTCTAGCGGGAGTGTGGATACGCAGTATTTT. This gives the protein CASSLTPTSSGSVDTQYF. The chain has TRBV7-2 and TRBJ2-3; 10 nucleotides match TRBD2. The CDR3 extends over 18 amino acids. Looked up from germline, CDR1 is SGHTA and CDR2 is FQGNSA. Trimming removed 5 bases from V and 6 bases from J; junction bases left unmatched: 17.

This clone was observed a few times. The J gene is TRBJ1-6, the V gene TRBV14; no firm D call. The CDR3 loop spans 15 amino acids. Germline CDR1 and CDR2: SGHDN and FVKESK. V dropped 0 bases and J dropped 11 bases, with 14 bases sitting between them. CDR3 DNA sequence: TGTGCCAGCAGCCAAGATCGGAGCAGTGGCACACCCCTCCACTTT. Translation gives CASSQDRSSGTPLHF.

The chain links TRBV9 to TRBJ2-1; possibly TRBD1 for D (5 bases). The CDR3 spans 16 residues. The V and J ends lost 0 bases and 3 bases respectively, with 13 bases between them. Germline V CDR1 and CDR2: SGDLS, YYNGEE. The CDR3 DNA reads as TGTGCCAGCAGCGTAGAGACAGCCCGGAGCTACAATGAGCAGTTCTTC. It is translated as CASSVETARSYNEQFF.

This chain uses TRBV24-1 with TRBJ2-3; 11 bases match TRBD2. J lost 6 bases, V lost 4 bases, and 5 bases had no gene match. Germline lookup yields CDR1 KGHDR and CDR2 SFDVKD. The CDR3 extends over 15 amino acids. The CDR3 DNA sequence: TGTGCCACCAGTGAAACTAGCGGGGGTACTGATACGCAGTATTTT. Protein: CATSETSGGTDTQYF.

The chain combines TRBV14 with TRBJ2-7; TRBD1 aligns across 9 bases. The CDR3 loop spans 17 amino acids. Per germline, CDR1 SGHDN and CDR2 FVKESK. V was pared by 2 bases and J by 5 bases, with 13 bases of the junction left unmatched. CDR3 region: CASSQLGRDREKDEQYF. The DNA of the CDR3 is TGTGCCAGCAGCCAACTCGGGCGGGACAGGGAAAAGGACGAGCAGTACTTC.

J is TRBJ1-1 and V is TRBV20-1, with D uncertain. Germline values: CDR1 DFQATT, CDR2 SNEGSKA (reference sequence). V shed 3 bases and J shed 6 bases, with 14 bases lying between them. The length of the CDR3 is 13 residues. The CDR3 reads CSASEQLGAEAFF. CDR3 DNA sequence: TGCAGTGCTAGTGAACAGCTTGGCGCTGAAGCTTTCTTT.

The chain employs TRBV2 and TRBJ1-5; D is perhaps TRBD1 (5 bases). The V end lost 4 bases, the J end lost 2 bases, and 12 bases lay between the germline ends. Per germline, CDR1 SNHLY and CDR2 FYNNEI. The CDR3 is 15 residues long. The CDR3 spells CASSGSGVGNQPQHF. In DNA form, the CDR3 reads TGTGCCAGCAGTGGATCGGGGGTGGGCAATCAGCCCCAGCATTTT.

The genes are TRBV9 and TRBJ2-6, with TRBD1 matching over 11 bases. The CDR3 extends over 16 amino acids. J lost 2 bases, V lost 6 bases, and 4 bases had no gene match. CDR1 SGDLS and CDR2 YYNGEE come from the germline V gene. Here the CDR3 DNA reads TGTGCCAGCACTGGGACAGGGGGAACTGGGGCCAACGTCCTGACTTTC. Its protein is CASTGTGGTGANVLTF. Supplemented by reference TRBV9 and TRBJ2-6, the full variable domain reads DSGVTQTPKHLITATGQRVTLRCSPRSGDLSVYWYQQSLDQGLQFLIQYYNGEERAKGNILERFSAQQFPDLHSELNLSSLELGDSALYFCASTGTGGTGANVLTFGAGSRLTVL.

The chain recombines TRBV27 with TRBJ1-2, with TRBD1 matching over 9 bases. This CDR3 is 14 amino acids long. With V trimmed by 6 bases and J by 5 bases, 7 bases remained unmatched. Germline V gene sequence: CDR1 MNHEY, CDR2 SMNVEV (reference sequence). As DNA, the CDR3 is TGTGCCAGCAGGGGGGGGGACAGGGTGTATGGCTACACCTTC. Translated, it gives CASRGGDRVYGYTF.

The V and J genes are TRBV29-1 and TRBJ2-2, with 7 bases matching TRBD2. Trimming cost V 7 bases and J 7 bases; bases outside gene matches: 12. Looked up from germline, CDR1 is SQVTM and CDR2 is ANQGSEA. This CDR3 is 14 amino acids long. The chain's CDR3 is CSATRGVVGGELFF. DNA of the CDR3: TGCAGCGCTACCCGGGGGGTTGTTGGCGGGGAGCTGTTTTTT.

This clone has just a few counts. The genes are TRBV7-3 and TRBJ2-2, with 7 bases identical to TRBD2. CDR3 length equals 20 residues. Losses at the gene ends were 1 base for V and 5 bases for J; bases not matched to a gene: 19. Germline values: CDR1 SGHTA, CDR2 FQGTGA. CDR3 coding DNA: TGTGCCAGCAGCTTAAGGTCTCCGGCCGCTAGCGGAGGAAATACCGGGGAGCTGTTTTTT. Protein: CASSLRSPAASGGNTGELFF.

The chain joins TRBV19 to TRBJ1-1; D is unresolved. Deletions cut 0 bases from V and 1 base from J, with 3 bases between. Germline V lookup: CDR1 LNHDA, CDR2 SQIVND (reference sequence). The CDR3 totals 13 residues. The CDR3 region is CASSIDRNTEAFF. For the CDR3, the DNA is TGTGCCAGTAGTATAGACAGGAACACTGAAGCTTTCTTT.

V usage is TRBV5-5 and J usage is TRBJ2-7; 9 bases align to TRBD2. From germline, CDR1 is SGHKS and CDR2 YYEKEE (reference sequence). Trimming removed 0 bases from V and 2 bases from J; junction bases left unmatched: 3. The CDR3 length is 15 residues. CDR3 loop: CASSLVRGGPYEQYF. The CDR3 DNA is TGTGCCAGCAGCTTGGTGCGGGGGGGGCCCTACGAGCAGTACTTC.

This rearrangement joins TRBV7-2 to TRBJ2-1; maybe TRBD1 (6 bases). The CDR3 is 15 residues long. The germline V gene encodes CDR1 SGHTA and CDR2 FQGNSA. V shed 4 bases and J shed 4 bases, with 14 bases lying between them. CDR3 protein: CASSYSLDRYNEQFF. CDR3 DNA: TGTGCCAGCAGCTATAGTCTGGACAGATACAATGAGCAGTTCTTC.

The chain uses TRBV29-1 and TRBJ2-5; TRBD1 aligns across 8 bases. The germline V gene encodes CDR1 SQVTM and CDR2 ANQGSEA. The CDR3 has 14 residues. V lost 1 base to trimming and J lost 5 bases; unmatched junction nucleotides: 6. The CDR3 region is CSVEVPRGRETQYF. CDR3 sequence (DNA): TGCAGCGTTGAAGTCCCCAGGGGGCGGGAGACCCAGTACTTC.

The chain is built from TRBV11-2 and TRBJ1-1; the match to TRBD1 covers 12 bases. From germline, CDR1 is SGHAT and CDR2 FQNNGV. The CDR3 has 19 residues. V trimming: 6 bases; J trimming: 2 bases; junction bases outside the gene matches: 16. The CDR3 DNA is TGTGCCAGCAGTCCCTCACCGGGACAGGGGGCTTGGGGTAACACTGAAGCTTTCTTT. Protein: CASSPSPGQGAWGNTEAFF.